A single sample is the source of the 9 T cell receptor beta chains below, sequenced in a study of T cell changes during pregnancy in multiple sclerosis. Sequenced by immunoSEQ multiplex PCR; TCRdb stores in-frame clones only, minus some. The table includes under 45,000 clones, over 85% detected once. The source was CD4+ T cells from peripheral blood mononuclear cells, collected in the first trimester of pregnancy. All receptors come from a female donor with multiple sclerosis, enrolled in a pregnancy study.

The genes are TRBV27 and TRBJ2-4; possible D gene TRBD2, 7 bases. Germline V gives CDR1 MNHEY, CDR2 SMNVEV (reference sequence). The CDR3 has 15 residues. Trimming removed 6 bases from V and 8 bases from J, with 20 bases in between. The CDR3 loop is CASRGGGFMGDIQYF. The CDR3, as DNA: TGTGCCAGCAGAGGGGGGGGGTTTATGGGAGACATTCAGTACTTC.

The V gene is TRBV10-3, the J gene TRBJ2-7; possible D gene TRBD2, 5 bases. There are 15 residues in the CDR3. V was cut by 4 bases and J by 0 bases, with 13 bases left in between. Per germline, CDR1 ENHRY and CDR2 SYGVKD. This CDR3 reads CAISGKDGSSYEQYF. The CDR3 coding sequence is TGTGCCATCAGTGGAAAGGATGGGAGCTCCTACGAGCAGTACTTC.

The V call is TRBV7-9, the J call TRBJ2-7; 12 nucleotides align to TRBD1. The V segment lost 5 bases and the J segment 6 bases; nucleotides outside the gene matches: 8. From germline, CDR1 is SEHNR and CDR2 FQNEAQ (reference sequence). The CDR3 loop spans 15 amino acids. In nucleotides, the CDR3 is TGTGCCAGCAGCCATTCCGGGGACAGGGGGCTCGAGCAGTACTTC. Its protein is CASSHSGDRGLEQYF.

V usage is TRBV11-2 and J usage is TRBJ2-7; D gene uncertain. This CDR3 is 11 amino acids long. Germline V gene data show CDR1 as SGHAT and CDR2 as FQNNGV. The ends were cut back, 3 bases at V and 6 bases at J, with 6 bases in the middle. CDR3 sequence (DNA): TGTGCCAGCAGCTTGTGGCTCGAGCAGTACTTC. Protein: CASSLWLEQYF.

The V gene is TRBV14, the J gene TRBJ2-6; D call uncertain. The CDR3 is 15 residues long. The V and J ends lost 0 bases and 2 bases respectively, with 5 bases between them. Germline CDR1 and CDR2: SGHDN and FVKESK. The CDR3 coding sequence is TGTGCCAGCAGCCAAGATCGGGCTGGGGCCAACGTCCTGACTTTC. This encodes CASSQDRAGANVLTF.

This rearrangement joins TRBV27 to TRBJ2-7, with 8 bases matching TRBD2. The CDR3 is made up of 17 amino acids. Germline CDR1 reads MNHEY; CDR2 reads SMNVEV (reference sequence). J gave up 4 bases and V 6 bases, and 17 bases lay outside the gene matches. The CDR3 reads CASSYYSPGGGIYEQYF. In nucleotides, the CDR3 is TGTGCCAGCAGCTACTACAGCCCGGGAGGGGGTATATACGAGCAGTACTTC.

This clone was seen only once. This chain uses TRBV19 with TRBJ1-4; 9 bases line up with TRBD1. Germline V gene lookup returns CDR1 LNHDA and CDR2 SQIVND (reference sequence). J gave up 10 bases and V 8 bases, and 11 bases lay outside the gene matches. This CDR3 has 14 amino acids. CDR3 DNA: TGTGCCAGTGCCCGGGACAGGGCGTTTGGAAAACTGTTTTTT. It yields the protein CASARDRAFGKLFF.

The V and J genes are TRBV14 and TRBJ1-2; possibly TRBD1 for D (6 bases). This CDR3 has 17 residues. In germline, CDR1 is SGHDN, CDR2 FVKESK. Trimming took 3 bases from V and 3 from J, leaving 20 bases between them. The DNA for the CDR3 is TGTGCCAGCAGCCAGTTCCGGTTGGGCAGGGGAGACTATGGCTACACCTTC. Amino acid sequence: CASSQFRLGRGDYGYTF.

V gene TRBV9 combines with J gene TRBJ2-1; D perhaps matches TRBD2 (6 bases). Trimming shortened V by 4 bases and J by 3 bases, and 17 bases separated the two germline ends. Per the germline V gene, CDR1 is SGDLS and CDR2 is YYNGEE. The CDR3 covers 16 residues. In DNA form, the CDR3 reads TGTGCCAGCAGCCCCCCCCGGAGGGCAGGCTACAATGAGCAGTTCTTC. It is translated as CASSPPRRAGYNEQFF.